This TCR beta chain was documented in a study of shared clonotypes between healthy human individuals. Assay runs were performed at deep level. Produced via immunoSEQ multiplex PCR; TCRdb's table is partial and in-frame only. The sample holds 2.3 million or so clones; about 92% are singletons and the top ten take 0.35% to 0.5%. Free of recent acute infections or vaccinations, the donors were healthy HIV-negative adults. The donors were all Caucasian adults (living in Nashville, Tennessee). CDR3 length equals 16 residues. Per germline, CDR1 WNHNN and CDR2 SYGVQD (reference sequence). V dropped 3 bases and J dropped 1 base, with 15 bases sitting between them.

V is TRBV10-1 and J is TRBJ2-5, with unresolved D. Sample: naive CD4+ T cells from PBMCs. Subset denoted: CD45RA+ positively selected. This receptor was obtained from a man aged 18 to 29 in good health. Some clones in this sample may be carry-over from other donors' samples. CDR3 amino acids: CASSEGFGAAQETQYF. Here the CDR3 DNA reads TGCGCCAGCAGTGAAGGATTTGGTGCGGCCCAAGAGACCCAGTACTTC.